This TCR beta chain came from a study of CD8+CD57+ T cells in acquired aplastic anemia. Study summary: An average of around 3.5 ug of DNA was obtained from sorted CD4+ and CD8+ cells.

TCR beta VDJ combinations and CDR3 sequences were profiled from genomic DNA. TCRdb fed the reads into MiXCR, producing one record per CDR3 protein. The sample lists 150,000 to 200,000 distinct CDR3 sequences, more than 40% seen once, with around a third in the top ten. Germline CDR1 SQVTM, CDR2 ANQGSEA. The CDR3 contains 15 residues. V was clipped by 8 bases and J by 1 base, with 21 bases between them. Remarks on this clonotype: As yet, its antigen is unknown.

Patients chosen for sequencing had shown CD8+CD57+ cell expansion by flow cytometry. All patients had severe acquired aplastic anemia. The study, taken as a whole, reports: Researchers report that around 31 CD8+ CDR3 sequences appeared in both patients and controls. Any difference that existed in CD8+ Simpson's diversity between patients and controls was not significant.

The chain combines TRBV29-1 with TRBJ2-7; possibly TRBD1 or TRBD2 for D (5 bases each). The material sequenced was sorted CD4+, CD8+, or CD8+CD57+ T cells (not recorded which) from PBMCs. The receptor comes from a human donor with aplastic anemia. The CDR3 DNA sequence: TGCAGCTTAGTATACGGGACGACCGCATCCTACGAGCAGTACTTC. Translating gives CSLVYGTTASYEQYF.